Each of the 22 T cell receptor beta chains below was sequenced from the same sample in a study of identical twins. Each CDR3 protein is one row after TCRdb ran MiXCR on the 5' RACE reads. The repertoire holds 450,000 or so distinct CDR3 sequences, with around 18% as singletons. Sequenced: naive T cells sorted from blood. Every receptor here comes from a man in his fifties or sixties in good health.

This clonotype was detected only a few times. The V and J genes are TRBV20-1 and TRBJ1-6, with D unclear. V lost 3 bases, J lost 5 bases, and 8 bases lay in between. This CDR3 spans 13 amino acids. Germline CDR1 and CDR2: DFQATT and SNEGSKA (reference sequence). The CDR3 nucleotides are TGCAGTGCTAGTAAAAGGGATAATTCACCCCTCCACTTT. It is translated as CSASKRDNSPLHF.

This clonotype was seen many times. V and J are TRBV4-2 and TRBJ2-1, with D perhaps matching TRBD2 (5 bases). V lost 0 bases to trimming and J lost 9 bases, with 15 bases between them. CDR1 is LGHNA, CDR2 YNFKEQ, per germline. This CDR3 contains 15 residues. CDR3 in amino acids: CASSQDPGPSGEQFF. CDR3 sequence (DNA): TGTGCCAGCAGCCAAGATCCTGGGCCCAGCGGTGAGCAGTTCTTC.

The J gene is TRBJ1-2, the V gene TRBV4-1; TRBD1 matches 7 bases. This CDR3 comprises 15 residues. Losses at the gene ends were 4 bases for V and 3 bases for J; bases not matched to a gene: 8. The germline CDR1 and CDR2 sequences are MGHRA and YSYEKL. The CDR3 reads CASSRVGDSYYGYTF. The CDR3 coding sequence is TGCGCCAGCAGCCGGGTAGGGGACAGCTACTATGGCTACACCTTC.

This clonotype has ten or more counts. V and J are TRBV5-6 and TRBJ1-5; 9 bases line up with TRBD1. CDR3 length: 15 residues. The germline CDR1 and CDR2 sequences are SGHDT and YYEEEE. V was clipped by 2 bases and J by 4 bases; unmatched bases: 4. The CDR3 DNA is TGTGCCAGCAGCTTCGGGACAGGGAGAAATCAGCCCCAGCATTTT. This codes for CASSFGTGRNQPQHF.

This clonotype was observed a few times. The genes are TRBV6-5 and TRBJ2-7, with TRBD1 identical over 7 bases. The CDR3 consists of 16 residues. Per the germline V gene, CDR1 is MNHEY and CDR2 is SVGAGI. The junction had 5 bases not matched to a gene; V was cut back by 0 bases and J by 0 bases. The CDR3 sequence: CASSYSGTVSSYEQYF. The DNA of the CDR3 is TGTGCCAGCAGTTACTCCGGGACAGTGAGCTCCTACGAGCAGTACTTC.

This clonotype has a count of ten or more. The chain is built from TRBV12-3 or TRBV12-4 and TRBJ2-1; 7 bases line up with TRBD2. This CDR3 contains 16 residues. The junction had 13 bases not matched to a gene; V was cut back by 3 bases and J by 8 bases. The CDR3 loop is CASSLLTAAGRDEQFF. In nucleotides, the CDR3 is TGTGCCAGCAGTTTGTTGACCGCAGCGGGAAGGGATGAGCAGTTCTTC.

This chain joins TRBV19 and TRBJ2-5; perhaps D is TRBD1 or TRBD2 (8 bases each). Germline loops: CDR1 LNHDA, CDR2 SQIVND (reference sequence). The CDR3 extends over 16 amino acids. Trimming stripped 5 bases from V and 6 bases from J, with 22 bases between. DNA of the CDR3: TGTGCCAGTAGTCAGGGGGCAGCGGGAGAGGGAAAGACCCAGTACTTC. It is translated as CASSQGAAGEGKTQYF.

The chain links TRBV29-1 to TRBJ2-6, with 9 positions matching TRBD1. Germline-derived CDR1 and CDR2 are SQVTM and ANQGSEA. The CDR3 has 16 residues. The trim removed 7 bases at V and 3 bases at J, leaving 10 bases unmatched. The CDR3 bases are TGCAGCGCCACAGGACAGGGGAGACGTGGGGCCAACGTCCTGACTTTC. Protein product: CSATGQGRRGANVLTF.

This clonotype turned up a few times. The chain is built from TRBV10-3 and TRBJ2-2; 8 bases line up with TRBD1. Looked up from germline, CDR1 is ENHRY and CDR2 is SYGVKD. Unmatched junction bases numbered 7, after V lost 0 bases and J lost 7 bases. The CDR3 contains 16 residues. The CDR3 sequence is CAISESRTGSSGELFF. CDR3 DNA: TGTGCCATCAGTGAGTCGAGGACAGGGTCGAGCGGGGAGCTGTTTTTT.

This clonotype was observed at least ten times. The chain uses TRBV12-3 or TRBV12-4 and TRBJ2-7; 10 nucleotides line up with TRBD2. The CDR3 has 17 amino acids. The trim removed 3 bases at V and 1 base at J, leaving 9 bases unmatched. CDR3 coding DNA: TGTGCCAGCAGTTTCGATAGCGGGGGGCCCACATCCTACGAGCAGTACTTC. Amino acids: CASSFDSGGPTSYEQYF.

This clonotype was seen only a few times. The chain has TRBV7-9 and TRBJ2-7; D is tentatively TRBD1 or TRBD2 (5 bases each). The CDR3 covers 14 residues. Trimming cost V 1 base and J 6 bases, with 13 bases left between them. Per the germline V gene, CDR1 is SEHNR and CDR2 is FQNEAQ (reference sequence). The CDR3 DNA is TGTGCCAGCAGCTTAGGAGGTCGAGGGGCCGAGCAGTACTTC. As protein: CASSLGGRGAEQYF. Full variable domain (outside the CDR3, taken from reference TRBV7-9 and TRBJ2-7): DTGVSQNPRHKITKRGQNVTFRCDPISEHNRLYWYRQTLGQGPEFLTYFQNEAQLEKSRLLSDRFSAERPKGSFSTLEIQRTEQGDSAMYLCASSLGGRGAEQYFGPGTRLTVT.

This clonotype came up many times. The chain joins TRBV7-9 to TRBJ1-5; no clear D. V dropped 4 bases and J dropped 7 bases, with 8 bases sitting between them. Germline V gives CDR1 SEHNR, CDR2 FQNEAQ (reference sequence). The CDR3 spans 12 residues. In nucleotides, the CDR3 is TGTGCCAGCAGCTCGCAAAACCAGCCCCAGCATTTT. This codes for CASSSQNQPQHF.

This chain joins TRBV5-1 and TRBJ1-1, with no clear D. Germline V lookup: CDR1 SGHRS, CDR2 YFSETQ. There are 14 residues in the CDR3. With 3 bases removed from V and 1 base from J, the gap between germline ends came to 10 bases. The CDR3 loop is CASSSARRNTEAFF. CDR3 coding DNA: TGCGCCAGCAGCTCCGCACGCAGGAACACTGAAGCTTTCTTT.

The chain recombines TRBV7-9 with TRBJ2-1, with D perhaps matching TRBD1 or TRBD2 (6 bases each). V gave up 5 bases and J gave up 5 bases, with 16 bases separating them. This CDR3 is 15 amino acids long. The germline V gene encodes CDR1 SEHNR and CDR2 FQNEAQ (reference sequence). CDR3 sequence (DNA): TGTGCCAGCAGCGCCCGCTCGGGGGCAGACAATGAGCAGTTCTTC. The encoded protein is CASSARSGADNEQFF.

This clonotype was seen only a few times. V usage is TRBV6-2 or TRBV6-3 and J usage is TRBJ1-5, with D unresolved. V lost 6 bases and J 2 bases, leaving 11 bases between the germline ends. Germline V gene sequence: CDR1 MNHEY, CDR2 SVGEGT. The CDR3 is 14 residues long. CDR3: CASSPSWGNQPQHF. CDR3 DNA: TGTGCCAGCAGCCCTAGTTGGGGCAATCAGCCCCAGCATTTT.

This clonotype has only a few counts. V is TRBV7-2 and J is TRBJ2-7, with 9 bases identical to TRBD2. J was trimmed by 2 bases and V by 5 bases; bases with no gene match: 7. The germline V gene encodes CDR1 SGHTA and CDR2 FQGNSA. The CDR3 contains 15 residues. CDR3 in DNA: TGTGCCAGCAGCCGATCAGCGGGGGGAGCCTACGAGCAGTACTTC. Translating it yields CASSRSAGGAYEQYF. The whole variable domain, remainder taken from reference TRBV7-2 and TRBJ2-7, is GAGVSQSPSNKVTEKGKDVELRCDPISGHTALYWYRQSLGQGLEFLIYFQGNSAPDKSGLPSDRFSAERTGGSVSTLTIQRTQQEDSAVYLCASSRSAGGAYEQYFGPGTRLTVT.

The gene calls are TRBV6-2 or TRBV6-3 and TRBJ1-1; 7 bases are a match to TRBD1. Germline-derived CDR1 and CDR2 are MNHEY and SVGEGT. The J segment lost 2 bases and the V segment lost 2 bases, leaving 8 bases of the junction unmatched. The CDR3 is 16 residues long. In DNA, the CDR3 is TGTGCCAGCAGTTACGGGAGGGGGCCCGATAACACTGAAGCTTTCTTT. This encodes CASSYGRGPDNTEAFF.

This clonotype was counted between two and nine times. This chain links TRBV28 with TRBJ1-2; D is undetermined. This CDR3 has 14 residues. The germline V gene has CDR1 MDHEN and CDR2 SYDVKM. V was pared by 3 bases and J by 0 bases, with 8 bases between. The CDR3 nucleotides read TGTGCCAGCAGTTTCTGGCCATCTAACTATGGCTACACCTTC. Translating gives CASSFWPSNYGYTF.

This clonotype was seen a few times. The genes are TRBV9 and TRBJ1-2; no definite D call. Trimming removed 0 bases from V and 2 bases from J, with 8 bases in between. Germline V lookup: CDR1 SGDLS, CDR2 YYNGEE. CDR3 length equals 14 residues. CDR3 DNA sequence: TGTGCCAGCAGCGTAGATGGCAGAAACTATGGCTACACCTTC. Residues: CASSVDGRNYGYTF.

This sequence joins TRBV27 and TRBJ2-7; D might be TRBD2 (5 bases). The germline V and J ends were trimmed by 6 bases and 7 bases, with 16 bases remaining between them. CDR1 and CDR2 from the germline V gene are MNHEY and SMNVEV (reference sequence). The CDR3 sequence is 13 residues long. Here the CDR3 DNA reads TGTGCCAGCAGCCTAGGACTCCTTGGGGAGCAGTACTTC. It specifies CASSLGLLGEQYF.

Only a few counts were recorded for this clonotype. The chain uses TRBV24-1 and TRBJ2-5; D is unresolved. Per germline, CDR1 KGHDR and CDR2 SFDVKD. The CDR3 is 11 amino acids. Trimming left V 0 bases short and J 9 bases short, with 4 bases between. In nucleotides, the CDR3 is TGTGCCACCAGTGATTTGGAGGCCCAGTACTTC. Its translation is CATSDLEAQYF.

This clonotype occurred many times. This chain joins TRBV20-1 and TRBJ2-3; D ambiguous. CDR1 is DFQATT and CDR2 is SNEGSKA in the germline V gene (reference sequence). V was pared by 1 base and J by 4 bases, with 9 bases between. This CDR3 spans 13 amino acids. The CDR3 region is CSARVTNPDTQYF. The CDR3 DNA follows: TGCAGTGCTAGAGTTACTAACCCAGATACGCAGTATTTT.